A selection of T cell receptor beta chains follows, all from one sample in a study of blood T cell repertoires in COVID-19. Measured with immunoSEQ multiplex PCR; TCRdb has only the in-frame clones, and not every one. This table has approximately 49,000 clones, 84% appearing once. Sequences were obtained from peripheral blood. The receptors were gathered from a man in his fifties with acute or convalescent COVID-19. Each CDR3 is given with its conserved first and last residue. The D gene is left open where the match is weak. Part of the rows lack a size; the others show once, few, many or a class for expanded clones.

J gene | clone size | V gene | D gene | CDR3 protein | CDR3 DNA
TRBJ1-2 | NA | TRBV20-1 | NA | CSNHPRYGYTF | TGCAGTAACCATCCGCGTTATGGCTACACCTTC
TRBJ1-2 | NA | TRBV28 | TRBD1 | CASTQGNYGYTF | TGTGCCAGCACACAGGGGAACTATGGCTACACCTTC
TRBJ2-1 | NA | TRBV3-1/TRBV3-2 | NA | CASSPLFGGSYNEQFF | TGTGCCAGCAGCCCCCTTTTTGGCGGAAGCTACAATGAGCAGTTCTTC
TRBJ1-3 | NA | TRBV30 | NA | CAWSEFGVSGNTIYF | TGTGCCTGGAGTGAATTTGGAGTGTCCGGAAACACCATATATTTT
TRBJ2-1 | NA | TRBV24-1 | TRBD1 | CATSPRGKNNEQFF | TGTGCCACCAGTCCCAGGGGGAAAAACAATGAGCAGTTCTTC
TRBJ2-1 | NA | TRBV14 | TRBD2 | CASSPRLAGSYNEQFF | TGTGCCAGCAGCCCCCGACTAGCGGGCTCCTACAATGAGCAGTTCTTC
TRBJ2-7 | NA | TRBV5-4 | NA | CASSLVSLSYEQYF | TGTGCCAGCAGCTTGGTGTCTCTCTCCTACGAGCAGTACTTC
TRBJ2-5 | NA | TRBV5-8 | NA | CASSLSGKQVGTQYF | TGTGCCAGCAGCTTGTCGGGGAAGCAGGTTGGGACCCAGTACTTC
TRBJ1-4 | NA | TRBV30 | TRBD1 | CAWSAGTGVTNEKLFF | TGTGCCTGGAGTGCCGGGACAGGGGTAACTAATGAAAAACTGTTTTTT
TRBJ1-2 | once | TRBV18 | NA | CASSQSNSNYGYTF | TGTGCCAGCTCACAGTCGAACAGTAACTATGGCTACACCTTC